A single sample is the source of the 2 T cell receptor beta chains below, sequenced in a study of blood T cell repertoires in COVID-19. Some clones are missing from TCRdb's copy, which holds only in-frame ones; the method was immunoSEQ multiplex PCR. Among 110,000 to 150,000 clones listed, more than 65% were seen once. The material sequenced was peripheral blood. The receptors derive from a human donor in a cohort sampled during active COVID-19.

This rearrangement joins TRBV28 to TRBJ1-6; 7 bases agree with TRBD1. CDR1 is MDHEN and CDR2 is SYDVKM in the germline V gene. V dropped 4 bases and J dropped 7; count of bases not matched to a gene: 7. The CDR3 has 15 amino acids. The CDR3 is CASSSQGQLNSPLHF. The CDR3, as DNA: TGTGCCAGCAGTTCCCAGGGACAGCTGAATTCACCCCTCCACTTT.

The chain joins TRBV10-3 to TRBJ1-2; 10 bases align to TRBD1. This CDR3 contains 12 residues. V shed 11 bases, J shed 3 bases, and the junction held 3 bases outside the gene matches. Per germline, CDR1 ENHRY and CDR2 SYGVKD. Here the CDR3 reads CALGQGDYGYTF. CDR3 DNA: TGTGCCCTTGGACAGGGGGACTATGGCTACACCTTC.